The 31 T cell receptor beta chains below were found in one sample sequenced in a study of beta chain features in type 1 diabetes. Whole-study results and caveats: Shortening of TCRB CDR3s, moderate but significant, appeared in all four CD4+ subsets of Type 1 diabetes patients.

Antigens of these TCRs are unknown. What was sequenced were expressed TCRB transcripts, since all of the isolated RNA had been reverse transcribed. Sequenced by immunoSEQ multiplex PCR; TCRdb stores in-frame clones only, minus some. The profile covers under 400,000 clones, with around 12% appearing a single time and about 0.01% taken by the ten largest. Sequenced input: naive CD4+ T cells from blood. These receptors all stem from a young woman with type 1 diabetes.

This chain's CDR3 is CASSLPGRWETQYF. As DNA, the CDR3 is TGTGCCAGCAGCTTACCGGGGAGGTGGGAGACCCAGTACTTC. The J gene is TRBJ2-5, the V gene TRBV7-2; tentative D call: TRBD2 (6 bases). The germline V gene has CDR1 SGHTA and CDR2 FQGNSA. The CDR3 sequence is 14 residues long. Trimming left V 2 bases short and J 5 bases short, with 12 bases between.

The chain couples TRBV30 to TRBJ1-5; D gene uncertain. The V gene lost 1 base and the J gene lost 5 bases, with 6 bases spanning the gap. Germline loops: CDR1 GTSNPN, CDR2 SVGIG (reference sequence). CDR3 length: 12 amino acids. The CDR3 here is CAWSERYQPQHF. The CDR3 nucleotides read TGTGCCTGGAGTGAGCGCTATCAGCCCCAGCATTTT.

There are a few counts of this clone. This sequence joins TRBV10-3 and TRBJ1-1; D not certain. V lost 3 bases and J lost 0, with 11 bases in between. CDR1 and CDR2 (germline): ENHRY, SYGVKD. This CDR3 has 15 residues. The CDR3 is CAISDTRAMNTEAFF. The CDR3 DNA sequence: TGTGCCATCAGTGACACGAGGGCTATGAACACTGAAGCTTTCTTT.

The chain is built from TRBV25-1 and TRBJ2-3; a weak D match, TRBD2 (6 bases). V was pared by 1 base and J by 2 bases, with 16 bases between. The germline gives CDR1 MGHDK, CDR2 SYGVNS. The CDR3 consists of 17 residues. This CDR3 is CASSESPGTRDTDTQYF. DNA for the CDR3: TGTGCCAGCAGTGAATCCCCAGGGACTCGAGACACAGATACGCAGTATTTT.

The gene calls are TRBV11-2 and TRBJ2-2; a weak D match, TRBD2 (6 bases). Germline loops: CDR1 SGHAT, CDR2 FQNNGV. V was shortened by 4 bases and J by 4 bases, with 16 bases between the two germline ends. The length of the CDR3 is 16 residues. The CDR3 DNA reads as TGTGCCAGCAGCTCCACGGGTCTGACTAGCACCGGGGAGCTGTTTTTT. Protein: CASSSTGLTSTGELFF.

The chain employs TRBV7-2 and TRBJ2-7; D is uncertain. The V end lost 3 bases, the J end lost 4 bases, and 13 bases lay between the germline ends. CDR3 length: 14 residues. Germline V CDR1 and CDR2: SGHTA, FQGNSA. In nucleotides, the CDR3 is TGTGCCAGCAGCTTTGTAGCTGGTGATTACGAGCAGTACTTC. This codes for CASSFVAGDYEQYF.

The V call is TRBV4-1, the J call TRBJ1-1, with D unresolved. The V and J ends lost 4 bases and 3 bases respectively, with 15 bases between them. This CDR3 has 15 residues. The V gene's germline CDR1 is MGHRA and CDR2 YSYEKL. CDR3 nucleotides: TGCGCCAGCAGCCTAAACGTGGCTTCACACACTGAAGCTTTCTTT. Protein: CASSLNVASHTEAFF.

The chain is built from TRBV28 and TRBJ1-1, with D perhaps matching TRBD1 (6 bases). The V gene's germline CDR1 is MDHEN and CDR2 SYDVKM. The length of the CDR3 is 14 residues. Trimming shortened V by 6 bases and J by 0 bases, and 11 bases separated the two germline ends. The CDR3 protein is CASSPGTMNTEAFF. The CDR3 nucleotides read TGTGCCAGCAGCCCCGGGACAATGAACACTGAAGCTTTCTTT.

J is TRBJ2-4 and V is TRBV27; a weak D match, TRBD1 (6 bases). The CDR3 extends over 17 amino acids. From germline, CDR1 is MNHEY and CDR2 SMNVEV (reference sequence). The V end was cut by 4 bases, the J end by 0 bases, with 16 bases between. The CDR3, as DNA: TGTGCCAGCAGTTCCAACAGGGCACAACTAGCCAAAAACATTCAGTACTTC. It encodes CASSSNRAQLAKNIQYF.

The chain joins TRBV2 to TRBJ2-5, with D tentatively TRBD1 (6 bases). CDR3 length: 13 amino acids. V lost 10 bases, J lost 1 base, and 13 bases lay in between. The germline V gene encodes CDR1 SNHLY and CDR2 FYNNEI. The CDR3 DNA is TGTGCCAACTCTGGACAGCCCCAAGAGACCCAGTACTTC. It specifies CANSGQPQETQYF.

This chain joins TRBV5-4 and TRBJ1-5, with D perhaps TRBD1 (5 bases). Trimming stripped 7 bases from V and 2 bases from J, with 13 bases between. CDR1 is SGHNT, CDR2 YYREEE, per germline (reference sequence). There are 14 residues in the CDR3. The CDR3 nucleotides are TGTGCCAGCTCCCGGGGGGGTGGCAATCAGCCCCAGCATTTT. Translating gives CASSRGGGNQPQHF.

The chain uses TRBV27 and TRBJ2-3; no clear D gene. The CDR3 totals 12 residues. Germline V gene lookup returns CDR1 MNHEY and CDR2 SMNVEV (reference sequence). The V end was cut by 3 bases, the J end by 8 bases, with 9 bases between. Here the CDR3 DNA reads TGTGCCAGCAGTTTCCTACTTGGTACGCAGTATTTT. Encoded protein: CASSFLLGTQYF.

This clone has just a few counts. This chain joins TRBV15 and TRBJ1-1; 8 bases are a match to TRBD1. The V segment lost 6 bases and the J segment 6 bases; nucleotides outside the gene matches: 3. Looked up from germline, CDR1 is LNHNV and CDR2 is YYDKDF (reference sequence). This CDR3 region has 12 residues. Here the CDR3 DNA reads TGTGCCACCAGGCGACAGGGGTCTGAAGCTTTCTTT. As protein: CATRRQGSEAFF.

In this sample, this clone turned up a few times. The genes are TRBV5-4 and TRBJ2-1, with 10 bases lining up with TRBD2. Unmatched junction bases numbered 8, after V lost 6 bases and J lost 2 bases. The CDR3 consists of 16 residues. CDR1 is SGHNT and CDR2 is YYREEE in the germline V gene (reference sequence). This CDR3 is CASIPRLAGTYNEQFF. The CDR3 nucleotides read TGTGCCAGCATCCCTAGACTAGCGGGTACCTACAATGAGCAGTTCTTC.

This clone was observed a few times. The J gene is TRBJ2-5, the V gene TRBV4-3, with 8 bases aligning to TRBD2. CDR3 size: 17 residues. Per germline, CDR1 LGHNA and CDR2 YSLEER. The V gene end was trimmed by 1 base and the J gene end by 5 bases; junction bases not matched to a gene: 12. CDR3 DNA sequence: TGCGCCAGCAGCCAAGTGGCGGGGGGCGGAATCGGGGAGACCCAGTACTTC. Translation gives CASSQVAGGGIGETQYF.

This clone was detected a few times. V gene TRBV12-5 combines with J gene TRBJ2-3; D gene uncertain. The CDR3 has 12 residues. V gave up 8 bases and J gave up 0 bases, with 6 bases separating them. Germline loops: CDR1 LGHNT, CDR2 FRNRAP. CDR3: CASTRSTDTQYF. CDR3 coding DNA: TGTGCTAGTACCCGGAGCACAGATACGCAGTATTTT.

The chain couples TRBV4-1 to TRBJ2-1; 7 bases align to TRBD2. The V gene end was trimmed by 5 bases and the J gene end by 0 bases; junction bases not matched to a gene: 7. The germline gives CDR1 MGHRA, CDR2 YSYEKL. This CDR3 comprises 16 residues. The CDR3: CASSYKAGSSYNEQFF. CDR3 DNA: TGCGCCAGCAGCTATAAAGCGGGGAGCTCCTACAATGAGCAGTTCTTC.

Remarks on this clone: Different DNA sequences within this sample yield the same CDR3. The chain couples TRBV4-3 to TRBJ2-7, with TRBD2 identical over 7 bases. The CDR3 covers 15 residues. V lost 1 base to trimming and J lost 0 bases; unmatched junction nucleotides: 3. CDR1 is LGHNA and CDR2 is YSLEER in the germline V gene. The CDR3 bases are TGCGCCAGCAGCCAAGGCGCTAGCGGCTCCTACGAGCAGTACTTC. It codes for CASSQGASGSYEQYF.

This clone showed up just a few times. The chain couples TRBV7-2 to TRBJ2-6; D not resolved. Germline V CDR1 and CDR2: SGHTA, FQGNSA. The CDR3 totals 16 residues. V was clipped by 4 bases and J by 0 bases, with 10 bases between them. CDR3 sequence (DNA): TGTGCCAGCAGCTCCAGTTACAACTCTGGGGCCAACGTCCTGACTTTC. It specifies CASSSSYNSGANVLTF. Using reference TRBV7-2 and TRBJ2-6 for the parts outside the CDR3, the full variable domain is GAGVSQSPSNKVTEKGKDVELRCDPISGHTALYWYRQSLGQGLEFLIYFQGNSAPDKSGLPSDRFSAERTGGSVSTLTIQRTQQEDSAVYLCASSSSYNSGANVLTFGAGSRLTVL.

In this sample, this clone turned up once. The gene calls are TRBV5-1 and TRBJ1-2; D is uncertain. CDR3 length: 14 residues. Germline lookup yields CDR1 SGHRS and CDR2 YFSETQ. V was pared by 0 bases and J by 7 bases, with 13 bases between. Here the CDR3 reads CASSLGYRRAGYTF. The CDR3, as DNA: TGCGCCAGCAGCTTGGGATACAGACGTGCTGGCTACACCTTC.

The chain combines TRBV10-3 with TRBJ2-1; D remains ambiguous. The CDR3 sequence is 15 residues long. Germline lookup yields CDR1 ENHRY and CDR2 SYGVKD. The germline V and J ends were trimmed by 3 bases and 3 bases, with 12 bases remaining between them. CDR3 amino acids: CAISDVSNIYNEQFF. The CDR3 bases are TGTGCCATCAGTGATGTGTCGAACATCTACAATGAGCAGTTCTTC.

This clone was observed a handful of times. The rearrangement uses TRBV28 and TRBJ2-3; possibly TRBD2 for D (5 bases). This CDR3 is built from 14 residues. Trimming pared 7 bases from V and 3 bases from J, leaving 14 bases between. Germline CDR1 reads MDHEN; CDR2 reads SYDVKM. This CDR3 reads CASIRAGVTDTQYF. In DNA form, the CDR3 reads TGTGCCAGCATCCGGGCGGGCGTTACAGATACGCAGTATTTT. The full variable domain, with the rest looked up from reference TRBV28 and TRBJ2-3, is DVKVTQSSRYLVKRTGEKVFLECVQDMDHENMFWYRQDPGLGLRLIYFSYDVKMKEKGDIPEGYSVSREKKERFSLILESASTNQTSMYLCASIRAGVTDTQYFGPGTRLTVL.

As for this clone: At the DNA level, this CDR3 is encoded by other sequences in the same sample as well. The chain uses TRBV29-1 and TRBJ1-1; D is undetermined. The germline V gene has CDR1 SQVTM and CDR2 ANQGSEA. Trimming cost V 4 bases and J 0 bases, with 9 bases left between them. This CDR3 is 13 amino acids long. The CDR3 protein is CSVGQRLNTEAFF. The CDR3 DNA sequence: TGCAGCGTTGGGCAGCGGCTGAACACTGAAGCTTTCTTT.

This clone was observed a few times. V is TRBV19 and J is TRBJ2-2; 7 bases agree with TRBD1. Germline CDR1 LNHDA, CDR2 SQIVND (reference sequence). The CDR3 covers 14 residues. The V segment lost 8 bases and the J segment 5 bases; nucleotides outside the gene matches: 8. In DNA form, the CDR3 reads TGTGCCAGTCAGGACAGGCTGGGAACCGGGGAGCTGTTTTTT. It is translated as CASQDRLGTGELFF.

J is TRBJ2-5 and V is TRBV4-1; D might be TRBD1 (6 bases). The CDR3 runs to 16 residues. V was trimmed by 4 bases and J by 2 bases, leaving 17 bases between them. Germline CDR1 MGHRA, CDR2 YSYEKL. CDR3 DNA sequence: TGCGCCAGCAGCCCACGCCCGCCACAGGGTCAAGAGACCCAGTACTTC. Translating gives CASSPRPPQGQETQYF.

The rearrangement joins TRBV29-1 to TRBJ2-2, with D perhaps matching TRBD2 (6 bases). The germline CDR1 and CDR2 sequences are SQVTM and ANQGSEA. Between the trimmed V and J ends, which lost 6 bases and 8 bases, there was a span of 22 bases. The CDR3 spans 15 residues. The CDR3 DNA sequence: TGCAGCGTCTTCCAGGGCGGGGCTTCGGCAGGGGAGCTGTTTTTT. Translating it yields CSVFQGGASAGELFF.

The CDR3 loop reads CASSLRAGRYTF. CDR3 in DNA: TGTGCCAGCAGCTTGAGGGCGGGCCGCTACACCTTC. The V call is TRBV5-4, the J call TRBJ1-2; no firm D call. The CDR3 loop spans 12 amino acids. CDR1 SGHNT and CDR2 YYREEE come from the germline V gene (reference sequence). V was pared by 1 base and J by 9 bases, with 10 bases between.

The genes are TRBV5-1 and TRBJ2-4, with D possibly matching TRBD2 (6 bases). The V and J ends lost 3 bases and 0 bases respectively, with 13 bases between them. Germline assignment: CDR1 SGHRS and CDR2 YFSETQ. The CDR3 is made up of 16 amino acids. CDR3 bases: TGCGCCAGCAGCTGGGACTCAAACGCAGCCAAAAACATTCAGTACTTC. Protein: CASSWDSNAAKNIQYF.

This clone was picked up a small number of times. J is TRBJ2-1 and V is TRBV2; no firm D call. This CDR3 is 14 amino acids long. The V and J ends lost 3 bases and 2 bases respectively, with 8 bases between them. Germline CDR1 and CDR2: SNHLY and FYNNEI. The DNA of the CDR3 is TGTGCCAGCAGTGATGCCACTACCTACAATGAGCAGTTCTTC. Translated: CASSDATTYNEQFF.

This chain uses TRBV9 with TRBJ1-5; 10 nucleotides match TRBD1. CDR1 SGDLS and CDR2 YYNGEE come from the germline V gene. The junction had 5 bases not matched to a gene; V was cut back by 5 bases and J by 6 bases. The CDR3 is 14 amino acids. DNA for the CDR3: TGTGCCAGCAGTCGGACAGGGGGAGGTCAGCCCCAGCATTTT. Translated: CASSRTGGGQPQHF.

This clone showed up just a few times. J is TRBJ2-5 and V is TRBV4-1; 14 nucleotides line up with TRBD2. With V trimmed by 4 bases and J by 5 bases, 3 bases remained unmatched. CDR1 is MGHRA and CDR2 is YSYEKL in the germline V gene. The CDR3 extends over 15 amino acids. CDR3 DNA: TGCGCCAGCAGCCCCGGGACTAGCGGGGGTGAGACCCAGTACTTC. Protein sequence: CASSPGTSGGETQYF.